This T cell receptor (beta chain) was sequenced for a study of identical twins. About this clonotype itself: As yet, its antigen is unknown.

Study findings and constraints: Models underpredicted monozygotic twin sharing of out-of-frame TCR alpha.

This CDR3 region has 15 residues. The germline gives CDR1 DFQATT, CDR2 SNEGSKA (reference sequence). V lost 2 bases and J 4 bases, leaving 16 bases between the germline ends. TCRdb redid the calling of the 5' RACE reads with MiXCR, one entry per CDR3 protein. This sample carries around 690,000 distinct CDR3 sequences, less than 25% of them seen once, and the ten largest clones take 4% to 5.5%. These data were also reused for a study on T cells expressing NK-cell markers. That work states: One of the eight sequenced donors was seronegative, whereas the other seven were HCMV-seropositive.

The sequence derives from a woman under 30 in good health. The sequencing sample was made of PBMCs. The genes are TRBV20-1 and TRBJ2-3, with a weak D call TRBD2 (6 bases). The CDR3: CSARTQGGGADTQYF. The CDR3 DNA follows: TGCAGTGCTAGAACCCAGGGAGGTGGAGCAGATACGCAGTATTTT.